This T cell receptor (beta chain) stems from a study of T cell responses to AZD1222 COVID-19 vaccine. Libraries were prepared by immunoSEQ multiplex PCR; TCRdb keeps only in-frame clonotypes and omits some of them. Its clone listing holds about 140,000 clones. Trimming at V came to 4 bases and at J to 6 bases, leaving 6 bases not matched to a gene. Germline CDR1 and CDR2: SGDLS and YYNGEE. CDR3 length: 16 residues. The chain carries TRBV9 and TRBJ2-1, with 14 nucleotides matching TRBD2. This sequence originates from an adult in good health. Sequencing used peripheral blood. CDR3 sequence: CASSPGLAGGLNEQFF. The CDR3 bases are TGTGCCAGCAGCCCCGGACTAGCGGGGGGCCTCAATGAGCAGTTCTTC.